The 22 T cell receptor beta chains given below trace back to one sample, sequenced in a study of control samples from healthy donors and cancer patients. Sequencing used immunoSEQ multiplex PCR; TCRdb keeps in-frame clones, though not all of them. The repertoire holds some 99,000 clones, with 90% as singletons. Source material: blood. All receptors come from a human donor in good health. The donor label of this sample is uncertain.

The genes are TRBV3-1 (or the pseudogene TRBV3-2) and TRBJ1-5, with D tentatively TRBD1 (5 bases). The CDR3 sequence is 15 residues long. The V and J ends lost 3 bases and 3 bases respectively, with 12 bases between them. Germline V CDR1 and CDR2: LGHDT, YNNKEL (reference sequence). The CDR3 DNA follows: TGTGCCAGCAGCCAGGGGAGGGGAAACAATCAGCCCCAGCATTTT. Amino acids: CASSQGRGNNQPQHF.

The V call is TRBV19, the J call TRBJ2-6; D uncertain. The CDR3 sequence is 15 residues long. Germline V gives CDR1 LNHDA, CDR2 SQIVND (reference sequence). Between the trimmed V and J ends, which lost 0 bases and 2 bases, there was a span of 5 bases. CDR3 bases: TGTGCCAGTAGTATAGATGGTGCTGGGGCCAACGTCCTGACTTTC. The encoded protein is CASSIDGAGANVLTF.

The rearrangement uses TRBV4-1 and TRBJ2-7, with a possible D match to TRBD2 (6 bases). Trimming removed 4 bases from V and 7 bases from J, with 17 bases in between. Per germline, CDR1 MGHRA and CDR2 YSYEKL. CDR3 length equals 14 residues. This chain's CDR3 is CASSRDPGTREQYF. The CDR3 nucleotides read TGCGCCAGCAGCCGAGATCCCGGGACTCGAGAGCAGTACTTC.

The CDR3 loop is CASSREGVGEKLFF. The CDR3 DNA reads TGTGCCAGCAGCCGTGAGGGAGTGGGTGAAAAACTGTTTTTT. The rearrangement uses TRBV2 and TRBJ1-4; D gene ambiguous. This CDR3 has 14 residues. CDR1 and CDR2 (germline): SNHLY, FYNNEI. V gave up 6 bases and J gave up 7 bases, with 15 bases separating them.

The chain has TRBV6-6 and TRBJ1-5; a weak D match, TRBD1 (5 bases). The CDR3 is 14 residues long. The germline V gene encodes CDR1 MNHNY and CDR2 SVGAGI (reference sequence). Trimming shortened V by 6 bases and J by 8 bases, and 17 bases separated the two germline ends. The CDR3 spells CASSRGHRDEPQHF. As DNA, the CDR3 is TGTGCCAGCAGCCGCGGACATCGGGACGAGCCCCAGCATTTT.

The gene calls are TRBV28 and TRBJ1-2; D possibly corresponds to TRBD1 (5 bases). The germline CDR1 and CDR2 sequences are MDHEN and SYDVKM. The CDR3 contains 13 residues. The ends were cut back, 2 bases at V and 8 bases at J, with 12 bases in the middle. The CDR3 region is CASSLRSGRGYTF. CDR3 DNA sequence: TGTGCCAGCAGTTTACGTTCAGGGAGAGGCTACACCTTC.

The chain combines TRBV6-4 with TRBJ2-1; no clear D. V dropped 3 bases and J dropped 4 bases, with 13 bases sitting between them. The CDR3 spans 15 residues. Germline V gives CDR1 MRHNA, CDR2 SNTAGT. CDR3 nucleotides: TGTGCCAGCAGTGAGGAGCCTGCGCGATACAATGAGCAGTTCTTC. Its protein is CASSEEPARYNEQFF.

CDR3 DNA sequence: TGTGCCAGCAGTTTATTTGGGGGCAATCAGCCCCAGCATTTT. Its translation: CASSLFGGNQPQHF. V gene TRBV28 combines with J gene TRBJ1-5; D unresolved. Trimming took 1 base from V and 2 from J, leaving 6 bases between them. Germline assignment: CDR1 MDHEN and CDR2 SYDVKM. The length of the CDR3 is 14 residues.

The chain recombines TRBV7-8 with TRBJ2-7, with D possibly being TRBD1 (6 bases). This CDR3 has 16 amino acids. V was shortened by 2 bases and J by 1 base, with 15 bases between the two germline ends. Germline V gene sequence: CDR1 SGHVS, CDR2 FQNEAQ. CDR3 DNA: TGTGCCAGCAGCTTAAGGTCCAGGGGAGATTCCTACGAGCAGTACTTC. Residues: CASSLRSRGDSYEQYF.

This clone was found once. This chain uses TRBV11-2 with TRBJ1-2; D is possibly TRBD1 (5 bases). Germline V lookup: CDR1 SGHAT, CDR2 FQNNGV. There are 15 residues in the CDR3. V was shortened by 1 base and J by 3 bases, with 12 bases between the two germline ends. This CDR3 reads CASSLAPGDYYGYTF. The DNA for the CDR3 is TGTGCCAGCAGCTTAGCTCCGGGGGACTACTATGGCTACACCTTC.

Points on this clone: This same CDR3 is encoded by further DNA sequences in the sample. The chain recombines TRBV3-1 (or the pseudogene TRBV3-2) with TRBJ2-1; possibly TRBD2 for D (5 bases). Germline assignment: CDR1 LGHDT and CDR2 YNNKEL (reference sequence). Trimming removed 1 base at V and 9 bases at J, with 7 bases between. This CDR3 is 12 amino acids long. CDR3 nucleotides: TGTGCCAGCAGCCAAGTTCGGGGTGAGCAGTTCTTC. The encoded protein is CASSQVRGEQFF.

This chain uses TRBV6-1 with TRBJ1-3; D gene ambiguous. V was cut by 2 bases and J by 2 bases, with 4 bases left in between. Germline CDR1 reads MNHNS; CDR2 reads SASEGT. This CDR3 has 13 residues. DNA of the CDR3: TGTGCCAGCAGTGAATTAGCTGGAAACACCATATATTTT. Amino acid sequence: CASSELAGNTIYF.

The chain employs TRBV5-1 and TRBJ1-1; D possibly corresponds to TRBD1 (6 bases). Germline V CDR1 and CDR2: SGHRS, YFSETQ. V lost 5 bases and J 7 bases, leaving 9 bases between the germline ends. The CDR3 spans 11 residues. CDR3 sequence (DNA): TGCGCCAGCAGGGGAGGGGGTGAAGCTTTCTTT. Encoded protein: CASRGGGEAFF.

The CDR3 loop reads CAWSGSRALYEQYF. The CDR3 DNA follows: TGTGCCTGGAGTGGTTCGCGGGCGCTCTACGAGCAGTACTTC. V gene TRBV30 combines with J gene TRBJ2-7, with D possibly TRBD2 on 5 matching bases. CDR1 is GTSNPN and CDR2 is SVGIG in the germline V gene (reference sequence). V shed 1 base and J shed 3 bases, with 13 bases lying between them. This CDR3 contains 14 residues.

V and J are TRBV11-2 and TRBJ1-1; D is uncertain. The CDR3 contains 16 residues. Germline V gives CDR1 SGHAT, CDR2 FQNNGV. V gave up 5 bases and J gave up 6 bases, with 22 bases separating them. The CDR3 DNA sequence: TGTGCCAGCAGCGTTTCTAGTACCGGAGGAGGTGCTGAAGCTTTCTTT. Translated: CASSVSSTGGGAEAFF.

The gene calls are TRBV6-5 and TRBJ2-1; TRBD1 agrees at 9 bases. The CDR3 is 15 amino acids. Losses at the gene ends were 7 bases for V and 0 bases for J; bases not matched to a gene: 4. In germline, CDR1 is MNHEY, CDR2 SVGAGI. CDR3 DNA sequence: TGTGCCAGCACCAAGGACAGGGGCTCCTACAATGAGCAGTTCTTC. Translated, it gives CASTKDRGSYNEQFF.

This clone has only one observation. This chain connects TRBV4-2 to TRBJ1-1; 9 positions match TRBD1. The germline gives CDR1 LGHNA, CDR2 YNFKEQ. The CDR3 runs to 14 residues. Unmatched junction bases numbered 8, after V lost 6 bases and J lost 6 bases. The CDR3 DNA reads TGTGCCAGCAGACACGCCGGGACAGGGCCTGAAGCTTTCTTT. This translates into CASRHAGTGPEAFF.

The chain joins TRBV5-1 to TRBJ2-1; TRBD2 aligns across 8 bases. This CDR3 spans 17 amino acids. V dropped 0 bases and J dropped 5; count of bases not matched to a gene: 10. The V gene's germline CDR1 is SGHRS and CDR2 YFSETQ. CDR3 protein: CASSLVILAVKNNEQFF. CDR3 DNA sequence: TGCGCCAGCAGCTTGGTTATACTAGCGGTGAAGAACAATGAGCAGTTCTTC.

The chain recombines TRBV27 with TRBJ1-2, with 8 nucleotides matching TRBD1. The germline gives CDR1 MNHEY, CDR2 SMNVEV (reference sequence). The CDR3 is made up of 13 amino acids. The V segment lost 3 bases and the J segment 8 bases; nucleotides outside the gene matches: 5. The CDR3 loop reads CASSFGDRGGYTF. Here the CDR3 DNA reads TGTGCCAGCAGTTTCGGAGACAGGGGCGGCTACACCTTC.

The rearrangement links TRBV30 to TRBJ1-5, with D hard to call. The CDR3 is 16 residues long. Trimming cost V 0 bases and J 2 bases, with 14 bases left between them. Germline CDR1 GTSNPN, CDR2 SVGIG (reference sequence). Here the CDR3 reads CAWSVKGFSGNQPQHF. The CDR3 region has the DNA TGTGCCTGGAGTGTTAAAGGGTTCTCTGGCAATCAGCCCCAGCATTTT.

The chain employs TRBV29-1 and TRBJ1-5; TRBD1 matches 9 bases. The length of the CDR3 is 14 residues. The J segment lost 2 bases and the V segment lost 6 bases, leaving 5 bases of the junction unmatched. Per germline, CDR1 SQVTM and CDR2 ANQGSEA. CDR3 in DNA: TGCAGCGTCCGAACAGGGGGCCGCAATCAGCCCCAGCATTTT. Its translation: CSVRTGGRNQPQHF.

V is TRBV29-1 and J is TRBJ2-3; D is ambiguous. Trimming took off 6 bases at V and 7 bases at J, with 11 bases between the two ends. This CDR3 comprises 11 residues. Germline lookup yields CDR1 SQVTM and CDR2 ANQGSEA. CDR3 DNA sequence: TGCAGCGTGGAGACGGATTATACGCAGTATTTT. Its translation: CSVETDYTQYF.